What follows is one T cell receptor beta chain and its context. This clonotype was observed at least ten times. What this receptor recognizes is not known. It is unclear where the CDR3 begins or ends on the DNA, so no DNA is shown, and the CDR3 is as TCRdb lists it. These data are taken from a study of T cells in Graves' hyperthyroidism and ophthalmopathy (dated by TCRdb to the late 2010s). With regard to the full study: Peripheral blood samples were taken at initial diagnosis, before any treatment was given. To identify TCR V-J signatures that set the groups apart, the researchers used a discovery cohort of more than 95 patients, made up of roughly 40 with Graves' ophthalmopathy and about 60 with stable Graves' hyperthyroidism. Prospective prediction of ophthalmopathy was tested in an independent validation cohort of 18 to 20 hyperthyroidism patients and 15 to 17 patients who later progressed to ophthalmopathy. The 100 discovery patients were randomly divided into training and test sets at a 7:3 ratio. In more than five Graves' hyperthyroidism patients, the study also compared T-cell repertoires from thyroid tissue with T-cell repertoires from blood. Once sampling was done, hyperthyroidism patients were given methimazole at a starting dose of 30 mg daily, whereas ophthalmopathy patients were given high-dose intravenous methylprednisolone. The paper reports TCR Vbeta CDR3 sequencing of roughly 140 peripheral blood samples: approximately 41 ophthalmopathy, fewer than 85 hyperthyroidism and 17 progressor patients. General study outcomes and caveats: Most expanded thyroid clonotypes (frequency above 0.001) were also found in blood, which suggests that blood repertoires may mirror thyroid immune responses. In cross-validation, a model built on a 13 V-J signature told ophthalmopathy apart from stable hyperthyroidism with roughly 87% sensitivity and approximately 81% specificity, and in testing the same model reached 80%/75%. In validation, the model predicted progression to ophthalmopathy a median of around 6.5 months before onset, with over 60% sensitivity and around 76% specificity. Sample size was not statistically predetermined, and blinding of investigators to group allocation was not performed.

Via the germline V gene, CDR1 is SQVTM and CDR2 ANQGSEA. The CDR3 has 14 amino acids, counting the end cysteine and phenylalanine. The TCR beta CDR3 regions were amplified from the RNA transcripts. For the first round of RT-PCR on the TCR CDR3, the HTBI primer set was used together with the Qiagen OneStep RT-PCR kit. Libraries were constructed in a second round of multiplex PCR, after which size selection and purification were carried out. Libraries were sequenced paired-end with 100 bp reads on an Illumina HiSeq2000. Concerning the study's data processing: SOAPnuke was used to process the raw data, with reads discarded if the reads contained adapters or uncalled bases, had a mean Phred below 15, or lacked an exact constant-primer or identifier match. COPE v1.2.5 was used to merge the high-quality paired reads, and each unique nucleotide sequence was defined as a clonotype. MiTCR v1.1 was used to align the clonotypes against IMGT TRBV, TRBD and TRBJ reference segments. The analysis was restricted to V-J combinations with a frequency above 0.0001, which together covered 99.2% of the repertoires. A TCS score was defined as the ratio of F50 (clonal expansion) to E x V (chaos), with BLOSUM62-based TCRdist applied between CDR3 peptides within each V-J. Welch's t-statistics and random forest reduced 514 V-J features to 13, which were used in a naive Bayes classifier (R e1071). The public sequencing data were trimmed at Q25 with fastp and processed into clonotypes with MiXCR by TCRdb, which kept only in-frame beta chains. All rows with the same CDR3 protein become a single entry with the most common DNA and genes. The V and J calls and clone size are TCRdb's, not the authors'. This sample gives under 800,000 distinct CDR3 sequences in total; roughly 15% of them show up just once. The ten largest clones add up to 9.5% to 13% of the sample.

A patient counted as having stable Graves' hyperthyroidism if no progression to ophthalmopathy occurred over 18 months of follow-up. The hyperthyroidism patients were between 18 and 65 years old and newly diagnosed, with a disease duration of less than 2 months. The study excluded patients with uncontrolled infections, other autoimmune diseases, pregnancy or lactation. Clinical symptoms, serum thyroxine and TRAb, thyroid ultrasound, and orbital computed tomography formed the basis for the diagnoses. PBMCs were separated from 7.5 to 10 ml of fresh peripheral blood using Ficoll-Paque density gradient centrifugation. Total RNA was extracted using Trizol reagent, and RNA quality was assessed on an Agilent 2100 Bioanalyzer.

The receptor was derived from a woman between 18 and 29 years old with Graves' hyperthyroidism. The source material was blood. Recombination linked TRBV29-1 to TRBJ2-7. The CDR3 reads as follows: CSVAFGSGLGEQYF.